Sequencing of this T cell receptor (beta chain) was carried out in a study of graft-versus-host responses after intestinal transplantation. Study-wide context: Recipients had transplants, and these were multivisceral, liver-intestinal, or isolated intestinal. Each patient got anti-thymocyte globulin induction, then tacrolimus and steroids for roughly 3 years. Findings and caveats of the study: Early HvG declines after transplant were associated with peak circulating GvH clone levels. The recipient marrow held GvH clones, and some of them showed up first in ileum or blood.

Repertoires were generated with immunoSEQ multiplex PCR, while TCRdb's copy carries only in-frame clones and drops some. The table lists about 29,000 clones, about 80% of them singletons. Intraepithelial and lamina propria lymphocytes were isolated from graft specimens. The V end was cut by 5 bases, the J end by 8 bases, with 13 bases between. CDR1 and CDR2 from the germline V gene are SGDLS and YYNGEE. The CDR3 sequence is 12 residues long. Points on this clone: The antigen is not known.

The sequence came from a human patient who received an intestinal transplant, so some T cells may come from the graft donor. The chain is built from TRBV9 and TRBJ1-2; the D is unclear. The sequencing here drew on ileum tissue, taken 98 days after intestinal transplantation. The CDR3 protein is CASSREGFGYTF. In nucleotides, the CDR3 is TGTGCCAGCAGTCGTGAGGGTTTCGGCTACACCTTC.